These 27 T cell receptor beta chains were all obtained from the same sample, sequenced in a study of T cell changes during pregnancy in multiple sclerosis. The data were produced by immunoSEQ multiplex PCR, yet TCRdb's version contains in-frame clones alone and is incomplete. The data show under 65,000 clones, about 90% seen once. The sample consisted of CD4+ T cells from peripheral blood mononuclear cells, taken after pregnancy. The receptors derive from a female donor in good health, enrolled as a control in a pregnancy study.

For the CDR3, the DNA is TGCGCCAGCAACGGGGGGACTAGCGGGAGCAATGAGCAGTTCTTC. It codes for CASNGGTSGSNEQFF. The rearrangement links TRBV5-1 to TRBJ2-1, with TRBD2 matching 14 bases. There are 15 residues in the CDR3. CDR1 is SGHRS and CDR2 is YFSETQ in the germline V gene. J lost 6 bases, V lost 6 bases, and 5 bases had no gene match.

The rearrangement links TRBV5-5 to TRBJ2-7; tentatively, D is TRBD2 (5 bases). Germline-derived CDR1 and CDR2 are SGHKS and YYEKEE (reference sequence). V shed 1 base and J shed 0 bases, with 8 bases lying between them. The CDR3 spans 14 residues. The CDR3 DNA follows: TGTGCCAGCAGCTTGAGCGGCACCTCCTACGAGCAGTACTTC. Its translation: CASSLSGTSYEQYF.

V and J are TRBV18 and TRBJ2-1, with 12 bases aligning to TRBD2. The CDR3 loop spans 20 amino acids. J gave up 0 bases and V 4 bases, and 13 bases lay outside the gene matches. Germline CDR1 is KGHSH and CDR2 is LQKENI. Written as DNA, the CDR3 is TGTGCCAGCTCACAGACTAGCGGGAGTCTCGGGTTCACCTCCTACAATGAGCAGTTCTTC. This codes for CASSQTSGSLGFTSYNEQFF.

The chain carries TRBV5-6 and TRBJ1-6; 7 bases are shared with TRBD1. CDR3 length equals 14 residues. Trimming at V came to 7 bases and at J to 0 bases, leaving 1 base not matched to a gene. Germline V CDR1 and CDR2: SGHDT, YYEEEE. CDR3 region: CASRQGSYNSPLHF. DNA of the CDR3: TGTGCCAGCCGACAGGGCTCCTATAATTCACCCCTCCACTTT. The full variable domain, rest sourced from reference TRBV5-6 and TRBJ1-6, is DAGVTQSPTHLIKTRGQQVTLRCSPKSGHDTVSWYQQALGQGPQFIFQYYEEEERQRGNFPDRFSGHQFPNYSSELNVNALLLGDSALYLCASRQGSYNSPLHFGNGTRLTVT.

J is TRBJ2-3 and V is TRBV28, with D uncertain. The CDR3 runs 14 residues. Trimming pared 8 bases from V and 6 bases from J, leaving 18 bases between. The germline CDR1 and CDR2 sequences are MDHEN and SYDVKM. The CDR3 here is CASHTQNLIDTQYF. For the CDR3, the DNA is TGTGCCAGCCATACCCAGAACCTGATTGATACGCAGTATTTT. Together with reference TRBV28 and TRBJ2-3, the CDR3 gives the full variable domain: DVKVTQSSRYLVKRTGEKVFLECVQDMDHENMFWYRQDPGLGLRLIYFSYDVKMKEKGDIPEGYSVSREKKERFSLILESASTNQTSMYLCASHTQNLIDTQYFGPGTRLTVL.

This clone appeared a single time. The chain recombines TRBV25-1 with TRBJ1-2; 8 nucleotides align to TRBD1. Germline assignment: CDR1 MGHDK and CDR2 SYGVNS. Trimming removed 3 bases from V and 7 bases from J; junction bases left unmatched: 10. The CDR3 is 15 residues long. CDR3 loop: CASSDHVPGGSGYTF. DNA of the CDR3: TGTGCCAGCAGTGACCACGTCCCAGGGGGCTCTGGCTACACCTTC.

The gene calls are TRBV25-1 and TRBJ2-5; 7 bases match TRBD2. V was clipped by 7 bases and J by 2 bases; unmatched bases: 10. This CDR3 has 15 amino acids. Germline CDR1 and CDR2: MGHDK and SYGVNS. The CDR3 nucleotides read TGTGCCAGCACCTCCGAGGGAGGGATACAAGAGACCCAGTACTTC. Translated: CASTSEGGIQETQYF.

This clone was detected once. The chain links TRBV5-6 to TRBJ1-3; a possible D gene is TRBD1 (5 bases). Germline V gene sequence: CDR1 SGHDT, CDR2 YYEEEE. The CDR3 contains 15 residues. V shed 6 bases and J shed 6 bases, with 19 bases lying between them. The CDR3 coding sequence is TGTGCCAGCAACCGCGGCGGGGGGAGTAAAAACACCATATATTTT. This translates into CASNRGGGSKNTIYF.

The CDR3 loop is CASSLAGGENIQYF. The CDR3 nucleotides are TGTGCCAGCAGCTTAGCGGGGGGGGAAAACATTCAGTACTTC. V and J are TRBV7-9 and TRBJ2-4, with 7 nucleotides matching TRBD2. This CDR3 is built from 14 residues. CDR1 SEHNR and CDR2 FQNEAQ come from the germline V gene (reference sequence). The J segment lost 5 bases and the V segment lost 0 bases, leaving 1 base of the junction unmatched. Together with reference TRBV7-9 and TRBJ2-4, the CDR3 gives the full variable domain: DTGVSQNPRHKITKRGQNVTFRCDPISEHNRLYWYRQTLGQGPEFLTYFQNEAQLEKSRLLSDRFSAERPKGSFSTLEIQRTEQGDSAMYLCASSLAGGENIQYFGAGTRLSVL.

The chain employs TRBV6-6 and TRBJ2-1; weak D call: TRBD2 (5 bases). The germline CDR1 and CDR2 sequences are MNHNY and SVGAGI (reference sequence). V was pared by 5 bases and J by 9 bases, with 20 bases between. The CDR3 spans 15 residues. CDR3 nucleotides: TGTGCCAGCAGTCTGGACGGGGTAATAGTGGGTGAGCAGTTCTTC. Translating it yields CASSLDGVIVGEQFF.

In this sample, this clone turned up once. The rearrangement uses TRBV7-8 and TRBJ2-1, with unresolved D. The CDR3 is made up of 13 amino acids. CDR1 and CDR2 (germline): SGHVS, FQNEAQ. Trimming took off 4 bases at V and 4 bases at J, with 8 bases between the two ends. CDR3 amino acids: CASSSGSYNEQFF. CDR3 DNA: TGTGCCAGCAGCTCAGGTTCTTACAATGAGCAGTTCTTC.

This clone was detected only once. The V and J genes are TRBV7-9 and TRBJ2-2, with 7 bases aligning to TRBD1. The CDR3 has 16 amino acids. V trimming: 0 bases; J trimming: 8 bases; junction bases outside the gene matches: 9. Germline V gene lookup returns CDR1 SEHNR and CDR2 FQNEAQ (reference sequence). The CDR3, as DNA: TGTGCCAGCAGCTTAGCGAGGGGGCTATCCATGGGGGAGCTGTTTTTT. Its translation: CASSLARGLSMGELFF.

This rearrangement joins TRBV19 to TRBJ1-5, with D tentatively TRBD1 (5 bases). Germline V CDR1 and CDR2: LNHDA, SQIVND (reference sequence). Trimming took 5 bases from V and 0 from J, leaving 17 bases between them. This CDR3 is built from 17 residues. The CDR3 here is CASSPRTRGHSNQPQHF. Here the CDR3 DNA reads TGTGCCAGTAGTCCCCGGACCAGAGGACATAGCAATCAGCCCCAGCATTTT.

J is TRBJ2-1 and V is TRBV15, with D uncertain. V lost 4 bases, J lost 6 bases, and 13 bases lay in between. CDR1 and CDR2 (germline): LNHNV, YYDKDF (reference sequence). CDR3 length: 14 amino acids. Written as DNA, the CDR3 is TGTGCCACCAGCACCCTTTCCGTTAGCAATGAGCAGTTCTTC. Translation gives CATSTLSVSNEQFF.

This clone was picked up one time. The gene calls are TRBV28 and TRBJ2-1, with 7 bases that match TRBD1. The V gene end was trimmed by 6 bases and the J gene end by 6 bases; junction bases not matched to a gene: 2. Germline V gene lookup returns CDR1 MDHEN and CDR2 SYDVKM. The CDR3 covers 12 residues. CDR3 loop: CASSRDSNEQFF. The CDR3 nucleotides are TGTGCCAGCAGCCGGGACAGCAATGAGCAGTTCTTC.

This chain uses TRBV4-2 with TRBJ2-5, with 8 bases aligning to TRBD2. Germline CDR1 LGHNA, CDR2 YNFKEQ. The CDR3 length is 15 residues. J lost 5 bases, V lost 4 bases, and 9 bases had no gene match. The CDR3 DNA reads as TGTGCCAGCAGCCCGAATTTGGGACTAGATGAGACCCAGTACTTC. Its translation is CASSPNLGLDETQYF.

The CDR3 DNA reads TGTGCCAGCAGTCTGTGGCGGGAGGCCGGTGAAGCTTTCTTT. Protein: CASSLWREAGEAFF. The chain joins TRBV28 to TRBJ1-1; unclear D gene. This CDR3 has 14 amino acids. Germline CDR1 MDHEN, CDR2 SYDVKM. V was pared by 5 bases and J by 7 bases, with 17 bases between.

The chain carries TRBV5-1 and TRBJ2-7, with a tentative D call TRBD2 (5 bases). The germline V gene encodes CDR1 SGHRS and CDR2 YFSETQ. The ends were cut back, 0 bases at V and 0 bases at J, with 13 bases in the middle. CDR3 length: 16 residues. This chain's CDR3 is CASSLGSGRASYEQYF. In nucleotides, the CDR3 is TGCGCCAGCAGCTTGGGGTCCGGGCGGGCCTCCTACGAGCAGTACTTC.

The rearrangement links TRBV5-4 to TRBJ2-2, with D possibly matching TRBD2 (5 bases). Germline CDR1 SGHNT, CDR2 YYREEE (reference sequence). The CDR3 is made up of 16 amino acids. Trimming left V 2 bases short and J 3 bases short, with 14 bases between. The CDR3 DNA is TGTGCCAGCAGCTTACCCCCGGGGATGGACACCGGGGAGCTGTTTTTT. Protein: CASSLPPGMDTGELFF.

The chain carries TRBV7-2 and TRBJ2-5; 10 nucleotides agree with TRBD2. The germline V gene has CDR1 SGHTA and CDR2 FQGNSA. The CDR3 runs 14 residues. V shed 4 bases and J 5 bases; nucleotides not matched to a gene: 4. The DNA of the CDR3 is TGTGCCAGCAGCTACCCGACTAGCGGGGAGACCCAGTACTTC. It specifies CASSYPTSGETQYF. Combining the CDR3 with reference TRBV7-2 and TRBJ2-5 gives the whole variable domain GAGVSQSPSNKVTEKGKDVELRCDPISGHTALYWYRQSLGQGLEFLIYFQGNSAPDKSGLPSDRFSAERTGGSVSTLTIQRTQQEDSAVYLCASSYPTSGETQYFGPGTRLLVL.

V usage is TRBV19 and J usage is TRBJ1-1; D ambiguous. This CDR3 region has 14 residues. Trimming cost V 5 bases and J 0 bases, with 10 bases left between them. Germline loops: CDR1 LNHDA, CDR2 SQIVND (reference sequence). For the CDR3, the DNA is TGTGCCAGTAGTGTTCAGGCGTTGAACACTGAAGCTTTCTTT. Residues: CASSVQALNTEAFF.

This clone was detected once. This chain connects TRBV6-5 to TRBJ1-1; 8 nucleotides align to TRBD1. With 0 bases clipped from V and 4 bases from J, the junction kept 7 bases outside the gene matches. The CDR3 extends over 16 amino acids. The V gene's germline CDR1 is MNHEY and CDR2 SVGAGI. DNA of the CDR3: TGTGCCAGCAGTTACTCGCCAGGGGGCTTCGGCACTGAAGCTTTCTTT. Protein product: CASSYSPGGFGTEAFF.

The V call is TRBV9, the J call TRBJ2-5; 7 bases are a match to TRBD2. The CDR3 runs 16 residues. The J segment lost 0 bases and the V segment lost 0 bases, leaving 5 bases of the junction unmatched. Germline CDR1 and CDR2: SGDLS and YYNGEE. CDR3 bases: TGTGCCAGCAGCGTAGGGAGTAGCGGGTACCAAGAGACCCAGTACTTC. Its translation: CASSVGSSGYQETQYF.

The chain couples TRBV2 to TRBJ1-5, with D possibly matching TRBD1 (5 bases). The CDR3 contains 13 residues. CDR1 SNHLY and CDR2 FYNNEI come from the germline V gene. The ends were cut back, 7 bases at V and 7 bases at J, with 14 bases in the middle. DNA of the CDR3: TGTGCCAGCAAAGAGTCGGGGGGGCAGCCCCAGCATTTT. This sequence encodes CASKESGGQPQHF.

This chain joins TRBV5-4 and TRBJ2-1, with 8 bases that match TRBD1. The J segment lost 4 bases and the V segment lost 4 bases, leaving 4 bases of the junction unmatched. This CDR3 spans 14 amino acids. Looked up from germline, CDR1 is SGHNT and CDR2 is YYREEE (reference sequence). For the CDR3, the DNA is TGTGCCAGCAGCGTGTGGGACAGGTACAATGAGCAGTTCTTC. Amino acids: CASSVWDRYNEQFF.

This chain connects TRBV5-1 to TRBJ2-2; 7 bases align to TRBD1. The length of the CDR3 is 13 residues. After removal of 4 bases from V and 13 bases from J, the junction contained 10 bases not matched to a gene. Germline CDR1 SGHRS, CDR2 YFSETQ. The chain's CDR3 is CASSPDRVGWLFF. DNA of the CDR3: TGCGCCAGCAGCCCTGACAGGGTGGGATGGCTGTTTTTT. The complete variable domain, with remaining parts taken from reference TRBV5-1 and TRBJ2-2, reads KAGVTQTPRYLIKTRGQQVTLSCSPISGHRSVSWYQQTPGQGLQFLFEYFSETQRNKGNFPGRFSGRQFSNSRSEMNVSTLELGDSALYLCASSPDRVGWLFFGEGSRLTVL.

This clone was seen just once. The chain couples TRBV19 to TRBJ1-5; TRBD1 matches at 12 bases. This CDR3 is built from 19 residues. The J segment lost 4 bases and the V segment lost 5 bases, leaving 15 bases of the junction unmatched. In germline, CDR1 is LNHDA, CDR2 SQIVND (reference sequence). This CDR3 reads CASSGPGQGARGDNQPQHF. As DNA, the CDR3 is TGTGCCAGTAGTGGGCCGGGACAGGGGGCTAGAGGCGATAATCAGCCCCAGCATTTT.